The rows below give T cell receptor beta chains drawn from one sample of a study of cytomegalovirus exposure and HLA in healthy donors. The data were produced by immunoSEQ multiplex PCR, yet TCRdb's version contains in-frame clones alone and is incomplete. The sample has 110,000 or so clones; 76% are singletons. Sequenced sample: PBMCs. The source of these receptors is a man aged 35-49 years in good health and CMV-seropositive. Each CDR3 is given with its conserved first and last residue. A D gene is named only where the DNA matches it firmly. Rows may omit the clone size; those that give it use once, few, many or a size class.

j_call v_call clone_size d_call cdr3_aa cdr3_nt
TRBJ1-1 TRBV7-8 once NA CASSLVFGGPEAFF TGTGCCAGCAGCTTAGTGTTTGGAGGGCCTGAAGCTTTCTTT
TRBJ2-3 TRBV6-6 few TRBD2 CASSLGGGVDTQYF TGTGCCAGCAGTTTGGGCGGGGGGGTGGATACGCAGTATTTT
TRBJ2-7 TRBV18 NA TRBD1 CASSPTGGSYEQYF TGTGCCAGCTCACCAACAGGGGGCTCCTACGAGCAGTACTTC
TRBJ1-4 TRBV7-2 once NA CASSLAGGKVTEKLFF TGTGCCAGCAGCTTAGCAGGAGGGAAGGTTACTGAAAAACTGTTTTTT
TRBJ2-1 TRBV14 NA NA CAGRAVDGNSYNEQFF TGTGCCGGACGGGCCGTCGACGGGAACTCCTACAATGAGCAGTTCTTC
TRBJ2-7 TRBV28 once TRBD2 CASSPPDLGGRNEQYF TGTGCCAGCAGTCCTCCGGACCTCGGCGGGAGAAACGAGCAGTACTTC
TRBJ1-5 TRBV6-1 NA NA CASKRQEFSNQPQHF TGTGCCAGCAAAAGGCAGGAATTTAGCAATCAGCCCCAGCATTTT
TRBJ2-4 TRBV5-1 few TRBD2 CASSLALTSSIAKNIQYF TGCGCCAGCAGCTTGGCCCTGACTAGCTCGATAGCCAAAAACATTCAGTACTTC
TRBJ2-7 TRBV6-5 NA TRBD1 CASSLRDRGHEQYF TGTGCCAGCAGTCTCCGGGACAGGGGCCACGAGCAGTACTTC
TRBJ1-5 TRBV6-1 NA TRBD1 CASTRGEFRQPQHF TGTGCCAGCACCAGGGGGGAGTTTCGGCAGCCCCAGCATTTT
TRBJ2-1 TRBV7-9 NA TRBD1 CASRPTGSLYNEQFF TGTGCCAGCAGACCGACAGGGAGCCTATACAATGAGCAGTTCTTC
TRBJ2-7 TRBV10-2 NA TRBD1 CASASQPQGAGEQYF TGCGCCAGCGCCAGTCAACCGCAGGGGGCCGGGGAGCAGTACTTC
TRBJ1-2 TRBV18 NA NA CASSLDSPRGYTF TGTGCCAGCTCCCTGGACAGTCCCAGGGGCTACACCTTC
TRBJ2-4 TRBV18 few TRBD2 CASSPPWLAGGAKNIQYF TGTGCCAGCTCACCACCGTGGCTAGCGGGCGGAGCCAAAAACATTCAGTACTTC
TRBJ2-1 TRBV30 NA NA CAWRPRGYEQFF TGTGCCTGGAGGCCCCGGGGGTATGAGCAGTTCTTC
TRBJ1-2 TRBV19 NA NA CASIGGPTYGYTF TGTGCCAGTATAGGGGGACCGACCTATGGCTACACCTTC
TRBJ1-2 TRBV7-2 NA NA CASSPKAQSAGGYTF TGTGCCAGCAGCCCCAAGGCCCAGTCCGCCGGGGGCTACACCTTC
TRBJ2-1 TRBV5-6 NA TRBD2 CASSDGGATYNEQFF TGTGCCAGCAGCGACGGGGGGGCGACCTACAATGAGCAGTTCTTC
TRBJ2-3 TRBV19 NA NA CASSTTGDTDTQYF TGTGCCAGTAGTACCACGGGAGACACAGATACGCAGTATTTT
TRBJ2-7 TRBV23-1 once NA CASSLIQGPTYEQYF TGCGCCAGCAGCCTGATACAGGGACCCACCTACGAGCAGTACTTC
TRBJ2-6 TRBV7-9 NA TRBD1 CASSFWTGLISGANGLTF TGTGCCAGCAGCTTTTGGACAGGGCTAATCTCTGGGGCCAACGGCCTGACTTTC
TRBJ1-1 TRBV12-5 NA NA CAGATGERNTEAFF TGTGCTGGGGCGACAGGTGAGCGGAACACTGAAGCTTTCTTT
TRBJ2-4 TRBV19 NA TRBD2 CASSPLGGSAKNIQYF TGTGCCAGTAGTCCTCTGGGGGGGAGCGCCAAAAACATTCAGTACTTC
TRBJ2-1 TRBV11-1 NA NA CASSLLRSSYNEQFF TGTGCCAGCAGCTTACTACGGAGCTCCTACAATGAGCAGTTCTTC
TRBJ1-1 TRBV10-3 NA TRBD1 CAIKDRGWTEAFF TGTGCCATCAAGGACAGGGGTTGGACTGAAGCTTTCTTT
TRBJ2-1 TRBV7-2 NA NA CASSLDAGGAYNEQFF TGTGCCAGCAGCTTAGACGCGGGCGGGGCTTACAATGAGCAGTTCTTC
TRBJ2-7 TRBV5-1 NA TRBD2 CASSELTSGSHEQYF TGCGCCAGCAGCGAGTTGACTAGCGGGAGCCACGAGCAGTACTTC
TRBJ2-7 TRBV10-3 NA NA CATLGGVTSYEQYF TGTGCCACCCTGGGAGGAGTAACTAGCTACGAGCAGTACTTC
TRBJ2-3 TRBV7-9 NA NA CASSLVAGETDTQYF TGTGCCAGCAGCTTAGTGGCAGGGGAGACAGATACGCAGTATTTT
TRBJ2-7 TRBV2 NA TRBD2 CASGERESFYEQYF TGTGCCAGCGGCGAGCGGGAGTCTTTCTACGAGCAGTACTTC
TRBJ2-1 TRBV11-3 NA TRBD2 CASSLGGLAGGRSYNEQFF TGTGCCAGCAGCTTAGGGGGACTAGCGGGGGGGCGATCCTACAATGAGCAGTTCTTC
TRBJ2-5 TRBV5-3 few TRBD1 CARSLKGATGETQYF TGTGCCAGAAGCTTGAAGGGGGCCACCGGGGAGACCCAGTACTTC
TRBJ2-5 TRBV5-1 NA TRBD1 CASSGGTGGYQETQYF TGCGCCAGCAGCGGTGGGACAGGGGGGTACCAAGAGACCCAGTACTTC
TRBJ2-2 TRBV19 NA TRBD2 CASKKSAGGFTGELFF TGTGCCAGTAAAAAAAGCGCGGGGGGGTTCACCGGGGAGCTGTTTTTT
TRBJ1-2 TRBV5-4 NA NA CASSSRTPRGYGYTF TGTGCCAGCAGCTCACGAACGCCTCGGGGCTATGGCTACACCTTC
TRBJ2-3 TRBV5-4 NA TRBD2 CASSFSREALHTQYF TGTGCCAGCAGCTTTAGTCGGGAGGCCCTTCATACGCAGTATTTT
TRBJ1-1 TRBV28 once TRBD1 CAIQGQGSYTEAFF TGTGCCATCCAAGGACAGGGCTCGTACACTGAAGCTTTCTTT
TRBJ2-7 TRBV15 NA TRBD1 CATSRGRQGSYEQYF TGTGCCACCAGCAGGGGGAGACAGGGGTCCTACGAGCAGTACTTC
TRBJ1-1 TRBV18 NA NA CASSPLLAGDGTEAFF TGTGCCAGCTCACCACTTTTAGCAGGGGACGGCACTGAAGCTTTCTTT
TRBJ1-5 TRBV6-7 NA TRBD1 CASNGQGVDQPQHF TGTGCCAGCAACGGACAGGGGGTTGATCAGCCCCAGCATTTT
TRBJ1-2 TRBV2 NA NA CASWGPDGYTF TGTGCCAGCTGGGGCCCGGATGGCTACACCTTC
TRBJ2-3 TRBV7-2 few NA CASSRQTGDTQYF TGTGCCAGCAGCCGGCAAACGGGGGATACGCAGTATTTT
TRBJ2-1 TRBV2 NA TRBD2 CATGTSGGFYNEQFF TGTGCCACCGGGACTAGCGGGGGGTTTTACAATGAGCAGTTCTTC
TRBJ2-4 TRBV30 few NA CALGATMGPKNIQYF TGTGCGTTGGGGGCGACTATGGGGCCCAAAAACATTCAGTACTTC
TRBJ1-1 TRBV13 NA TRBD1 CASSEQGTEAFF TGTGCCAGCAGCGAACAGGGGACTGAAGCTTTCTTT
TRBJ1-4 TRBV5-4 NA NA CASSLTGATNEKLFF TGTGCCAGCAGCTTAACGGGGGCAACTAATGAAAAACTGTTTTTT